This TCR beta chain was captured in a study of T cells in Graves' hyperthyroidism and ophthalmopathy (dated by TCRdb to between 2018 and 2021). For the wider study: Peripheral blood samples were taken at initial diagnosis, before any treatment was given. After blood sampling, hyperthyroidism patients were treated with methimazole at a starting dose of 30 mg daily, and ophthalmopathy patients were treated with high-dose intravenous methylprednisolone. The paper describes TCR Vbeta CDR3 sequencing of about 140 peripheral blood samples, made up of about 41 ophthalmopathy patients, 70 to 75 hyperthyroidism patients and 17 progressor patients. A discovery cohort of approximately 97 patients, roughly 40 with Graves' ophthalmopathy and approximately 55 with stable Graves' hyperthyroidism, was used to find distinguishing TCR V-J signatures. For training and testing, the 100 or so patients in the discovery cohort were randomly divided in a 7:3 ratio. The study also compared thyroid tissue and blood T-cell repertoires from five or six Graves' hyperthyroidism patients. Prospective prediction of ophthalmopathy was tested in an independent validation cohort consisting of 18 hyperthyroidism patients and about 17 patients who later progressed to ophthalmopathy.

This clonotype was counted many times. Its recognized antigen is unknown. No clone much larger than this one lies a single base away; base qualities are absent. Looking up the germline V gene yields CDR1 ENHRY and CDR2 SYGVKD. The V end gives up 2 bases and the J end 8 bases, leaving 9 bases in the junction not matched to a gene. Spanning cysteine to phenylalanine, the CDR3 consists of 15 amino acids. Left in the record is the CDR3 DNA by itself, 45 bases read in frame from the first base. A patient counted as having stable Graves' hyperthyroidism if no progression to ophthalmopathy occurred over 18 months of follow-up. Hyperthyroidism patients were newly diagnosed, with disease duration under 2 months, and aged 18 to 65 years. Any patient with an uncontrolled infection, another autoimmune disease, pregnancy or lactation was excluded. Diagnoses relied on clinical symptoms, serum thyroxine and TRAb, thyroid ultrasound and orbital computed tomography. Ficoll-Paque density gradient centrifugation was used to isolate PBMCs from 9.5 to 10 ml of fresh peripheral blood. Total RNA was extracted using Trizol reagent, and RNA quality was assessed on an Agilent 2100 Bioanalyzer.

TCR beta CDR3 regions were amplified from RNA transcripts. A first-round RT-PCR of the TCR CDR3 used the HTBI primer set with the Qiagen OneStep RT-PCR kit. Libraries were constructed in a second round of multiplex PCR, after which size selection and purification were carried out. Libraries were sequenced paired-end with 100 bp reads on an Illumina HiSeq2000. As for the original processing: Raw data were processed with SOAPnuke, discarding reads with adapters, uncalled bases, mean Phred below 15, or no exact constant-primer or identifier match. High-quality paired reads were merged with COPE v1.2.5, and unique nucleotide sequences were defined as clonotypes. Clonotypes were aligned to IMGT TRBV, TRBD and TRBJ reference segments using MiTCR v1.1. Analysis was restricted to V-J combinations with a frequency above 0.0001, which covered roughly 99% of repertoires. The TCS score was defined as F50 (clonal expansion) divided by E x V (chaos), with BLOSUM62-based TCRdist calculated between CDR3 peptides within each V-J. Welch's t-statistics and random forest reduced roughly 500 V-J features to roughly 13, which were used in a naive Bayes classifier (R e1071). Using fastp trimming at Q25 and MiXCR clonotype assembly, TCRdb reanalyzed the public sequencing data and kept in-frame beta chains. CDR3 protein duplicates are merged, each entry listing the most common genes and DNA. It is TCRdb's table, rather than the study itself, that gives the V and J calls and clone size. The sample profile shows about 520,000 distinct CDR3 sequences; about a fifth of them were found once. The biggest ten clones account for approximately 26% of the sample.

Summary of the overall study and its limitations: A 13 V-J signature model separated ophthalmopathy from stable hyperthyroidism, with just over 85% sensitivity and approximately 81% specificity in cross-validation and 80%/75% in testing. In validation, progression to ophthalmopathy was predicted by the model with about 70% sensitivity and 72.22% specificity, a median of 6.5 months before onset. No statistical method was used to fix the sample size in advance, and group allocation was not hidden from the investigators. Most expanded thyroid clonotypes (frequency above 0.001) were also detected in blood, a finding suggesting that blood repertoires may reflect thyroid immune responses.

The chain is made from TRBV10-3 and TRBJ1-2, with 9 bases aligning to TRBD1. The material sequenced was blood. The clonotype was recovered from a man between 18 and 35 years old with Graves' hyperthyroidism. The encoded CDR3 is CAISEPDRGSGGYTF. The bases are TGTGCCATCAGTGAGCCGGACAGGGGCTCCGGAGGCTACACCTTC.